This T cell receptor (beta chain) was captured by sequencing in a study of shared clonotypes between healthy human individuals. V trimming: 0 bases; J trimming: 8 bases; junction bases outside the gene matches: 7. This CDR3 is 15 amino acids long. In germline, CDR1 is ENHRY, CDR2 SYGVKD. Produced via immunoSEQ multiplex PCR; TCRdb's table is partial and in-frame only. The sample holds a few million clones, just under 95% seen once. To note about this clone: The antigen remains unidentified.

Study-level results: The sole specimen, blood, was sampled, and tissue repertoires likely differ.

V is TRBV10-3 and J is TRBJ2-1; 7 bases align to TRBD2. This TCR derives from a man younger than 30 in good health. Some clones in this sample may be carry-over from other donors' samples. The sequenced sample consisted of naive CD4+ T cells from PBMCs. Indicated subset: CD45RA+ positively selected. CDR3 region: CAISESKGGSYEQFF. The DNA for the CDR3 is TGTGCCATCAGTGAGTCTAAGGGCGGGAGCTATGAGCAGTTCTTC.